This T cell receptor beta chain originates from a study of blood T cells in healthy people across ages. Study-wide results and caveats: Unknown donor CMV status possibly confounded expanded clonotype changes.

This clonotype was detected many times. Its antigen is not identified. Germline values: CDR1 LNHNV, CDR2 YYDKDF (reference sequence). The CDR3 covers 16 residues. Trimming shortened V by 0 bases and J by 3 bases, and 15 bases separated the two germline ends. Then a second PCR, running about 7 to 11 cycles, was carried out with a sample-barcoded 5' primer and a J-beta primer mix. In TCRdb, the 5' RACE reads were re-called with MiXCR into one record per CDR3 protein. The sample gives roughly 640,000 distinct CDR3 sequences, roughly 31% of which show up once; 15% to 18% is in the top ten. This TCR was recovered from a woman over 75 in good health. The chain links TRBV15 to TRBJ2-7; D could derive from TRBD1 or TRBD2 (5 bases each). Sequenced material: blood. This chain's CDR3 is CATSRDAGARNYEQYF. The CDR3 region has the DNA TGTGCCACCAGCAGAGATGCCGGGGCACGGAACTACGAGCAGTACTTC.